A single TCR beta chain is shown here with its context. Its antigen is undetermined. The entry originates in a study of shared clonotypes between healthy human individuals. Overall study results and limits: Richness estimates generally favored naive over memory subsets.

In the original workflow: Filtering differed because ImmunoSEQ produced junction-only sequences that carried no quality scores. Libraries were prepared by immunoSEQ multiplex PCR; TCRdb keeps only in-frame clonotypes and omits some of them. V, J and clone size reflect that table, while D and trimming were determined from the DNA. The table has 2 million to 3 million clones, approximately 92% seen once. There were no recent acute infections or vaccinations among the donors, who were healthy HIV-negative adults. Germline V gene data show CDR1 as MNHNS and CDR2 as SASEGT. V was cut by 6 bases and J by 4 bases, with 17 bases left in between. This CDR3 has 15 residues.

J is TRBJ2-3 and V is TRBV6-1, with D perhaps given as TRBD1 or TRBD2 (5 bases each). This sequence was found in a man in his late teens or twenties in good health. The sample consisted of naive CD4+ T cells sorted from blood. Described subset: CD45RA+ positively selected. CDR3 amino acids: CASSLGLAGADTQYF. In DNA form, the CDR3 reads TGTGCCAGCAGCTTGGGGCTAGCAGGCGCAGATACGCAGTATTTT.